The table lists the clone carrying this T cell receptor beta chain with a few counts. The data stem from a study of radiotherapy plus CTLA-4 blockade in lung cancer. Across the study: Disease control was achieved by 31% of patients, and objective responses by about 19%.

The method was immunoSEQ multiplex PCR; TCRdb's version includes in-frame clones alone and lacks a portion of them. The data contain roughly 120,000 clones, 65% to 85% of them seen just once; the ten biggest clones take up approximately 5%. This CDR3 has 15 residues. Trimming pared 7 bases from V and 1 base from J, leaving 16 bases between. Germline-derived CDR1 and CDR2 are MDHEN and SYDVKM. Sample: peripheral blood, taken from a patient treated with radiotherapy plus ipilimumab. This chain links TRBV28 with TRBJ1-2, with D possibly matching TRBD1 (5 bases). This TCR came from a human donor with non-small cell lung cancer who had a partial response to radiotherapy plus ipilimumab. The CDR3 region has the DNA TGTGCCAGCACCACAGAGGAGGGGCGTAACTATGGCTACACCTTC. This translates into CASTTEEGRNYGYTF.